These 26 T cell receptor beta chains came from one sample sequenced in a study of CD8 T cells in ankylosing spondylitis. From the 5' RACE reads, TCRdb called clonotypes with MiXCR, one entry per CDR3 protein. The data show around 140,000 distinct CDR3 sequences, 11% seen once. The specimen sequenced was blood, either unsorted or a sorted T cell fraction (not recorded which). The receptors derive from a female donor with ankylosing spondylitis or in good health (not recorded which).

This clonotype was recorded many times. This sequence joins TRBV10-3 and TRBJ1-2; the match to TRBD1 covers 7 bases. This CDR3 is 15 amino acids long. Germline CDR1 and CDR2: ENHRY and SYGVKD. The trim removed 3 bases at V and 4 bases at J, leaving 8 bases unmatched. CDR3 DNA sequence: TGTGCCATCAGTGATATGCGGACAGGCTTCTATGGCTACACCTTC. Translated: CAISDMRTGFYGYTF.

The genes are TRBV25-1 and TRBJ2-7; 7 bases are a match to TRBD1. Trimming cost V 2 bases and J 3 bases; bases outside gene matches: 4. This CDR3 is 14 amino acids long. Germline CDR1 reads MGHDK; CDR2 reads SYGVNS. The CDR3 sequence is CASSEQDRYYEQYF. The DNA for the CDR3 is TGTGCCAGCAGTGAACAGGACAGGTACTACGAGCAGTACTTC.

Notes on this clonotype: A single base separates this from a much larger clone, so it may be a read error. The rearrangement joins TRBV7-9 to TRBJ2-1, with unresolved D. The CDR3 runs to 14 residues. The germline V gene has CDR1 SEHNR and CDR2 FQNEAQ (reference sequence). CDR3 coding DNA: TGTGTCAGCAGCTTCAGGACGCCCTGGGATGAGCAGTTCTTC. Residues: CVSSFRTPWDEQFF.

This clonotype came up many times. The chain links TRBV20-1 to TRBJ2-2; D remains unclear. The germline V gene has CDR1 DFQATT and CDR2 SNEGSKA (reference sequence). The CDR3 is 11 residues long. V was clipped by 5 bases and J by 6 bases, with 7 bases between them. CDR3 residues: CSAESAGELFF. In DNA form, the CDR3 reads TGCAGTGCTGAGTCCGCCGGGGAGCTGTTTTTT.

This clonotype was counted at least ten times. DNA of the CDR3: TGCGCCAGCAGCCTTCACGGCGGGGGGACCTACAATGAGCAGTTCTTC. As protein: CASSLHGGGTYNEQFF. This chain uses TRBV5-1 with TRBJ2-1, with TRBD2 matching 8 bases. The CDR3 is made up of 16 amino acids. V gave up 4 bases and J gave up 2 bases; unmatched junction bases: 8. CDR1 and CDR2 from the germline V gene are SGHRS and YFSETQ.

This clonotype was seen repeatedly, ten times or more. The rearrangement links TRBV7-2 to TRBJ2-1, with 9 bases fitting TRBD2. Trimming at V came to 5 bases and at J to 9 bases, leaving 8 bases not matched to a gene. The germline V gene has CDR1 SGHTA and CDR2 FQGNSA. CDR3 length: 14 residues. The CDR3 here is CASSASGTKGEQFF. For the CDR3, the DNA is TGTGCCAGCAGCGCTAGCGGGACCAAGGGTGAGCAGTTCTTC.

Only one count was recorded for this clonotype. The gene calls are TRBV12-5 and TRBJ2-5; weak D call: TRBD1 (5 bases). The germline CDR1 and CDR2 sequences are LGHNT and FRNRAP. V was pared by 9 bases and J by 4 bases, with 15 bases between. The CDR3 is 13 amino acids. CDR3 bases: TGTGCTAGCCAGACGGACACTTCAGAGACCCAGTACTTC. It codes for CASQTDTSETQYF.

This clonotype was detected a few times. The chain has TRBV7-9 and TRBJ2-1; 7 bases are shared with TRBD2. The CDR3 sequence is 15 residues long. The germline CDR1 and CDR2 sequences are SEHNR and FQNEAQ (reference sequence). The V segment lost 1 base and the J segment 8 bases; nucleotides outside the gene matches: 8. The CDR3: CASSLGTRMGDEQFF. CDR3 nucleotides: TGTGCCAGCAGCTTAGGGACTAGGATGGGCGATGAGCAGTTCTTC. The full variable domain, completed using reference TRBV7-9 and TRBJ2-1, is DTGVSQNPRHKITKRGQNVTFRCDPISEHNRLYWYRQTLGQGPEFLTYFQNEAQLEKSRLLSDRFSAERPKGSFSTLEIQRTEQGDSAMYLCASSLGTRMGDEQFFGPGTRLTVL.

Written as DNA, the CDR3 is TGTGCCAGCAGCTTAATCAGACGAACGGGGAACACTGAAGCTTTCTTT. Amino acids: CASSLIRRTGNTEAFF. The chain carries TRBV13 and TRBJ1-1; D gene ambiguous. Germline CDR1 is PRHDT and CDR2 is FYEKMQ (reference sequence). This CDR3 spans 16 amino acids. Trimming removed 2 bases at V and 1 base at J, with 14 bases between. Based on the CDR3 plus reference TRBV13 and TRBJ1-1, the full variable domain is AAGVIQSPRHLIKEKRETATLKCYPIPRHDTVYWYQQGPGQDPQFLISFYEKMQSDKGSIPDRFSAQQFSDYHSELNMSSLELGDSALYFCASSLIRRTGNTEAFFGQGTRLTVV.

This clonotype appeared many times. The chain employs TRBV5-6 and TRBJ1-1, with D maybe TRBD1 (5 bases). The germline V gene has CDR1 SGHDT and CDR2 YYEEEE. The length of the CDR3 is 17 residues. With 1 base removed from V and 0 bases from J, the gap between germline ends came to 16 bases. CDR3 region: CASSLYEGAGLNTEAFF. The DNA for the CDR3 is TGTGCCAGCAGCTTGTATGAAGGGGCCGGACTGAACACTGAAGCTTTCTTT.

This clonotype has at least ten counts. J is TRBJ1-2 and V is TRBV12-3 or TRBV12-4; D is uncertain. The V gene lost 1 base and the J gene lost 5 bases, with 14 bases spanning the gap. The CDR3 extends over 15 amino acids. The CDR3 sequence is CASSLGPGPQYGYTF. The CDR3 nucleotides read TGTGCCAGCAGTTTAGGCCCAGGTCCACAGTATGGCTACACCTTC.

This clonotype was recorded at least ten times. The chain links TRBV5-1 to TRBJ2-2, with 8 bases that match TRBD1. The CDR3 contains 14 residues. The germline CDR1 and CDR2 sequences are SGHRS and YFSETQ. V shed 5 bases, J shed 3 bases, and the junction held 3 bases outside the gene matches. The chain's CDR3 is CASRQGGDTGELFF. The CDR3 region has the DNA TGCGCCAGCAGACAGGGGGGTGACACCGGGGAGCTGTTTTTT.

This clonotype was counted many times. This chain joins TRBV5-1 and TRBJ2-5, with 7 bases aligning to TRBD1. Germline CDR1 and CDR2: SGHRS and YFSETQ. The CDR3 is 14 amino acids. After removal of 0 bases from V and 2 bases from J, the junction contained 1 base not matched to a gene. CDR3 in amino acids: CASSLGDRQETQYF. The DNA for the CDR3 is TGCGCCAGCAGCTTGGGGGACAGACAAGAGACCCAGTACTTC.

Concerning this clonotype itself: As the CDR3 is not closed by the conserved phenylalanine or tryptophan, this likely results from a read error. The chain couples TRBV28 to TRBJ2-2; D unclear. Trimming cost V 6 bases and J 7 bases, with 9 bases left between them. Germline assignment: CDR1 MDHEN and CDR2 SYDVKM. The CDR3 covers 12 residues. The CDR3, as DNA: TGTGCCAGCAGCTTACTCCTCGGGGAGCTGTTTTCT. It translates to CASSLLLGELFS.

This clonotype was observed at least ten times. This chain uses TRBV11-2 with TRBJ2-7; 9 bases are shared with TRBD1. This CDR3 has 15 amino acids. Germline loops: CDR1 SGHAT, CDR2 FQNNGV. The ends lost 1 base at V and 3 bases at J; junction bases unmatched: 4. The CDR3 sequence is CASSLGGTGLYEQYF. Here the CDR3 DNA reads TGTGCCAGCAGCTTAGGGGGGACAGGGCTCTACGAGCAGTACTTC. Full variable domain (outside the CDR3, taken from reference TRBV11-2 and TRBJ2-7): EAGVAQSPRYKIIEKRQSVAFWCNPISGHATLYWYQQILGQGPKLLIQFQNNGVVDDSQLPKDRFSAERLKGVDSTLKIQPAKLEDSAVYLCASSLGGTGLYEQYFGPGTRLTVT.

This clonotype was recorded a few times. The rearrangement uses TRBV2 and TRBJ2-1; TRBD2 matches 11 bases. The CDR3 totals 19 residues. The germline CDR1 and CDR2 sequences are SNHLY and FYNNEI. The CDR3 region has the DNA TGTACCATCTCCCCTCGGCGACTAGCGGGATTAGTCTCCTACAATGAGCAGTTCTTC. It encodes CTISPRRLAGLVSYNEQFF. The complete variable domain, with remaining parts taken from reference TRBV2 and TRBJ2-1, reads EPEVTQTPSHQVTQMGQEVILRCVPISNHLYFYWYRQILGQKVEFLVSFYNNEISEKSEIFDDQFSVERPDGSNFTLKIRSTKLEDSAMYFCTISPRRLAGLVSYNEQFFGPGTRLTVL.

This clonotype was seen repeatedly, ten times or more. The chain combines TRBV5-1 with TRBJ2-7, with 10 bases identical to TRBD1. The CDR3 is made up of 16 amino acids. Germline CDR1 SGHRS, CDR2 YFSETQ. Trimming at V came to 7 bases and at J to 3 bases, leaving 13 bases not matched to a gene. For the CDR3, the DNA is TGCGCCAGCGGCGGGACAGGGGCCCGAACGGGCTACGAGCAGTACTTC. Protein sequence: CASGGTGARTGYEQYF.

On this clonotype: A read error may be the cause here, since a much bigger clone is one base away. The V call is TRBV15, the J call TRBJ1-2; D gene ambiguous. V was shortened by 4 bases and J by 5 bases, with 11 bases between the two germline ends. The germline V gene encodes CDR1 LNHNV and CDR2 YYDKDF (reference sequence). This CDR3 has 13 amino acids. The CDR3 region has the DNA TGTGCCACCAGCACCCCCGGGGAATATGGCTACACCTTC. It yields the protein CATSTPGEYGYTF.

The sample holds many counts of this clonotype. The chain recombines TRBV20-1 with TRBJ2-7; D gene ambiguous. V gave up 3 bases and J gave up 1 base, with 10 bases separating them. The CDR3 is 13 amino acids. Looked up from germline, CDR1 is DFQATT and CDR2 is SNEGSKA (reference sequence). The CDR3 loop reads CSARQPSSYEQYF. In DNA form, the CDR3 reads TGCAGTGCTAGGCAGCCTTCATCCTACGAGCAGTACTTC.

Many counts were recorded for this clonotype. The V and J genes are TRBV7-2 and TRBJ1-4, with 7 bases matching TRBD1. Germline V gene lookup returns CDR1 SGHTA and CDR2 FQGNSA. The length of the CDR3 is 14 residues. Unmatched junction bases numbered 15, after V lost 5 bases and J lost 15 bases. The CDR3 DNA reads as TGTGCCAGCAGCCAAGGGACAGATGGCCCAAGGGTGTTTTTT. This sequence encodes CASSQGTDGPRVFF.

On this clonotype: Since a much larger clone is just one base distant, this may be a read error. This chain joins TRBV29-1 and TRBJ2-1; possibly TRBD1 for D (5 bases). Germline CDR1 reads SQVTM; CDR2 reads ANQGSEA. Trimming took off 6 bases at V and 9 bases at J, with 12 bases between the two ends. The CDR3 consists of 11 residues. The CDR3 loop is CSVFRGGEQFF. CDR3 coding DNA: TGCAGCGTCTTTAGGGGTGGTGAGCAGTTCTTC.

There are many counts of this clonotype. V gene TRBV6-5 combines with J gene TRBJ2-3; the D is unclear. Trimming took 0 bases from V and 5 from J, leaving 6 bases between them. The CDR3 loop spans 13 amino acids. The V gene's germline CDR1 is MNHEY and CDR2 SVGAGI. CDR3: CASSYSVQDTQYF. The CDR3 coding sequence is TGTGCCAGCAGTTACTCGGTTCAAGATACGCAGTATTTT.

V and J are TRBV12-3 or TRBV12-4 and TRBJ2-1; 8 nucleotides align to TRBD2. CDR3 length equals 15 residues. Trimming took 4 bases from V and 10 from J; bases not matched to a gene: 12. In DNA form, the CDR3 reads TGTGCCAGCAGTTATCCCGGGGGGACTAGTGGCGAGCAGTTCTTC. Residues: CASSYPGGTSGEQFF.

This clonotype was detected many times. The chain carries TRBV19 and TRBJ1-1; D is uncertain. The CDR3 runs to 13 residues. Germline values: CDR1 LNHDA, CDR2 SQIVND (reference sequence). Between the trimmed V and J ends, which lost 5 bases and 1 base, there was a span of 8 bases. The DNA for the CDR3 is TGTGCCAGTAGTTTTGCCAGGAACACTGAAGCTTTCTTT. Its protein product is CASSFARNTEAFF.

CDR3: CASSPTGKLAGELFF. CDR3 in DNA: TGTGCCAGCTCACCGACAGGGAAGCTGGCCGGGGAGCTGTTTTTT. This chain connects TRBV18 to TRBJ2-2; TRBD1 agrees at 7 bases. Trimming took 3 bases from V and 6 from J; bases not matched to a gene: 7. This CDR3 has 15 residues. CDR1 is KGHSH, CDR2 LQKENI, per germline.

This clonotype was found many times. The chain links TRBV10-3 to TRBJ1-1, with D hard to call. The germline V gene encodes CDR1 ENHRY and CDR2 SYGVKD. The CDR3 is made up of 14 amino acids. Trimming removed 0 bases from V and 4 bases from J, with 9 bases in between. CDR3 sequence: CAISESRHATEAFF. CDR3 DNA sequence: TGTGCCATCAGTGAGTCCCGACACGCCACTGAAGCTTTCTTT.